This entry describes one T cell receptor (beta chain). Original processing notes: Counts of nucleated cells, estimated from reference gene primer amplification, were obtained. Measured with immunoSEQ multiplex PCR; TCRdb has only the in-frame clones, and not every one. That table is the source of V, J and clone size, and D and trimming were worked out from the DNA. The sample has more than 150,000 clones, around 90% seen once. The data derive from a study of blood T cell repertoires in COVID-19. On the study more broadly: The United States, Italy and Spain were the sources of the acute and convalescent COVID-19 samples. PBMCs, B-cell-depleted T cells, or T cells provided the cDNA or gDNA that made up the material.

The origin of this receptor is a man aged 40-50 years with acute or convalescent COVID-19. Specimen: peripheral blood.

CDR3 DNA: TGTGCCAGCAGCCAAGGCGACAGGATTAATGAAAAACTGTTTTTT. It specifies CASSQGDRINEKLFF. V is TRBV4-2 and J is TRBJ1-4; D may be TRBD1 (6 bases). The CDR3 length is 15 residues. The V end lost 1 base, the J end lost 4 bases, and 10 bases lay between the germline ends. The germline V gene encodes CDR1 LGHNA and CDR2 YNFKEQ.